This is a list of T cell receptor beta chains from one sample in a study of T cells after yellow fever vaccination. One entry per CDR3 protein, called by TCRdb with MiXCR from the 5' RACE reads. The repertoire includes around 530,000 distinct CDR3 sequences, about 15% of them detected once, and about 18% sits in the top ten. The starting material was PBMCs, obtained less than 6 days after the first yellow fever vaccination. The source of these receptors is a man between 18 and 35 years old who received the YFV17D yellow fever vaccine. CDR3s include the opening cysteine and the closing phenylalanine or tryptophan. A D gene is named only where the DNA matches it firmly. The size entry is marked missing in some rows and otherwise reads once, few, many or a size class.

D	V	size	J	CDR3	DNA
NA	TRBV5-1	few	TRBJ1-6	CASSEDGQFSPLHF	TGCGCCAGCAGCGAGGACGGTCAATTTTCACCCCTCCACTTT
NA	TRBV15	NA	TRBJ2-2	CATSRTDSYVRNTGELFF	TGTGCCACCAGCAGAACCGACAGTTATGTAAGGAACACCGGGGAGCTGTTTTTT
TRBD2	TRBV20-1	many	TRBJ2-1	CSVRTSPSSYNEQFF	TGCAGTGTCAGGACTAGCCCGAGCTCCTACAATGAGCAGTTCTTC
NA	TRBV5-1	few	TRBJ2-1	CASRTTGLPYNEQFF	TGCGCCAGCAGGACAACAGGGCTTCCCTACAATGAGCAGTTCTTC
NA	TRBV5-5	NA	TRBJ1-5	CASSFDGRTGRHF	TGTGCCAGCAGCTTCGATGGGCGCACGGGCCGTCATTTT
TRBD1	TRBV6-5	NA	TRBJ2-5	CASSYDWDRAQETQYF	TGTGCCAGCAGTTACGATTGGGACAGGGCACAAGAGACCCAGTACTTC
TRBD2	TRBV7-9	few	TRBJ2-1	CASSAGLAEGYNEQFF	TGTGCCAGCAGCGCGGGACTAGCAGAGGGCTACAATGAGCAGTTCTTC
NA	TRBV7-9	many	TRBJ1-1	CASSFTEAFF	TGTGCCAGCAGCTTTACTGAAGCTTTCTTT
TRBD1	TRBV4-3	few	TRBJ2-3	CASSSYRGQGPDTQYF	TGCGCCAGCAGCTCCTACCGAGGACAGGGGCCAGATACGCAGTATTTT
NA	TRBV27	many	TRBJ2-2	CASGYSDRTGELFF	TGTGCCAGCGGCTACTCCGACAGAACCGGGGAGCTGTTTTTT
TRBD1	TRBV20-1	few	TRBJ1-6	CSARWGQSYSPLHF	TGCAGTGCTAGATGGGGACAGTCATATTCACCCCTCCACTTT
NA	TRBV5-5	NA	TRBJ2-3	CASSLGDSTTDTQYF	TGTGCCAGCAGCTTAGGGGACTCAACCACAGATACGCAGTATTTT
NA	TRBV20-1	few	TRBJ2-2	CSATQGYGELFF	TGCAGTGCCACTCAGGGTTACGGGGAGCTGTTTTTT
NA	TRBV10-3	few	TRBJ2-7	CAISGDVEQYF	TGTGCCATCAGTGGGGACGTCGAGCAGTACTTC
NA	TRBV7-9	few	TRBJ1-4	CASSPDRTVNEKLFF	TGTGCCAGCAGTCCGGACCGTACCGTTAATGAAAAACTGTTTTTT
TRBD2	TRBV4-2	NA	TRBJ2-7	CASSRRAAGIYEQYF	TGTGCCAGCAGCCGTCGCGCAGCGGGGATCTACGAGCAGTACTTC
NA	TRBV12-3/TRBV12-4	NA	TRBJ2-5	CASSLWQGQETQYF	TGTGCCAGCAGTTTGTGGCAGGGCCAAGAGACCCAGTACTTC
NA	TRBV4-1	few	TRBJ1-5	CASSQDQYSNQPQHF	TGCGCCAGCAGCCAAGATCAATATAGCAATCAGCCCCAGCATTTT
NA	TRBV28	many	TRBJ2-5	CASSLLRDLGVQETQYF	TGTGCCAGCAGTTTGTTACGGGACTTGGGGGTCCAAGAGACCCAGTACTTC
NA	TRBV12-3/TRBV12-4	NA	TRBJ1-5	CASSWEGKNQPQHF	TGTGCCAGCAGTTGGGAGGGAAAGAATCAGCCCCAGCATTTT
NA	TRBV5-1	few	TRBJ2-3	CASSRPGNGGTDTQYF	TGCGCCAGCAGCCGTCCGGGGAACGGGGGCACAGATACGCAGTATTTT
NA	TRBV12-3/TRBV12-4	NA	TRBJ1-1	CASSLKGGLTNTEAFF	TGTGCCAGCAGTTTAAAGGGGGGACTCACCAACACTGAAGCTTTCTTT
NA	TRBV20-1	few	TRBJ1-5	CSAKGAGNQPQHF	TGCAGTGCTAAAGGGGCTGGCAATCAGCCCCAGCATTTT
NA	TRBV7-3	many	TRBJ2-3	CASSPFAGSDTQYF	TGTGCCAGCAGCCCCTTTGCGGGGTCAGATACGCAGTATTTT
TRBD1	TRBV29-1	NA	TRBJ2-3	CSVEPSSTRGYTQYF	TGCAGCGTTGAACCTAGCTCCACCAGGGGGTATACGCAGTATTTT
TRBD2	TRBV7-6	many	TRBJ2-3	CASSPSGGGTDTQYF	TGTGCCAGCAGCCCTAGCGGGGGGGGGACAGATACGCAGTATTTT
TRBD1	TRBV7-9	few	TRBJ2-7	CASQPPGTGDNEQYF	TGTGCCAGCCAACCCCCCGGGACAGGGGACAACGAGCAGTACTTC
NA	TRBV7-2	NA	TRBJ1-1	CASSLQGSGAFF	TGTGCCAGCAGCCTACAGGGAAGTGGGGCTTTCTTT
TRBD1	TRBV6-1	few	TRBJ1-5	CASRPTGANNQPQHF	TGTGCCAGCCGCCCAACAGGGGCTAACAATCAGCCCCAGCATTTT
NA	TRBV25-1	NA	TRBJ1-1	CASSPYRDNTEAFF	TGTGCCAGCAGTCCATACAGGGATAACACTGAAGCTTTCTTT
NA	TRBV6-6	many	TRBJ1-1	CASSYYNTEAFF	TGTGCCAGCAGTTACTATAACACTGAAGCTTTCTTT
NA	TRBV5-4	NA	TRBJ2-1	CASSKPLQGNEQFF	TGTGCCAGCAGCAAACCATTGCAGGGGAATGAGCAGTTCTTC
NA	TRBV20-1	NA	TRBJ2-1	CSAAEDNEQFF	TGCAGTGCCGCCGAAGACAATGAGCAGTTCTTC
NA	TRBV5-4	once	TRBJ2-7	CASRYGQSYEQYF	TGTGCCAGCAGATACGGACAGTCCTACGAGCAGTACTTC
NA	TRBV20-1	few	TRBJ2-1	CSARKLGLSPSYNEQFF	TGCAGTGCTAGAAAATTGGGACTCTCCCCGTCCTACAATGAGCAGTTCTTC
NA	TRBV10-3	NA	TRBJ2-5	CAISESTVGGGETQYF	TGTGCCATCAGTGAGTCGACGGTGGGCGGGGGCGAGACCCAGTACTTC
NA	TRBV18	few	TRBJ1-2	CASSPDTTGGNAYGYTF	TGTGCCAGCTCACCTGACACGACAGGAGGGAACGCCTATGGCTACACCTTC
NA	TRBV6-1	few	TRBJ2-3	CASSQVGTADTQYF	TGTGCCAGCAGCCAGGTCGGGACGGCAGATACGCAGTATTTT
NA	TRBV19	few	TRBJ2-7	CASSISSSEQYF	TGTGCCAGTAGTATATCCTCTTCCGAGCAGTACTTC
NA	TRBV10-3	few	TRBJ2-5	CAISDRSQETQYF	TGTGCCATCAGTGACAGGTCCCAAGAGACCCAGTACTTC
NA	TRBV6-5	NA	TRBJ1-1	CASSSRHPRSMNTEAFF	TGTGCCAGCAGTTCTCGACACCCACGATCCATGAACACTGAAGCTTTCTTT
NA	TRBV9	NA	TRBJ2-5	CASSVGSGVETQYF	TGTGCCAGCAGCGTGGGTTCCGGCGTCGAGACCCAGTACTTC
TRBD2	TRBV27	few	TRBJ2-3	CASSMASGGADTQYF	TGTGCCAGCAGTATGGCTAGCGGGGGGGCAGATACGCAGTATTTT
NA	TRBV4-1	few	TRBJ2-4	CASSQMGFAKNIQYF	TGCGCCAGCAGCCAGATGGGCTTCGCCAAAAACATTCAGTACTTC